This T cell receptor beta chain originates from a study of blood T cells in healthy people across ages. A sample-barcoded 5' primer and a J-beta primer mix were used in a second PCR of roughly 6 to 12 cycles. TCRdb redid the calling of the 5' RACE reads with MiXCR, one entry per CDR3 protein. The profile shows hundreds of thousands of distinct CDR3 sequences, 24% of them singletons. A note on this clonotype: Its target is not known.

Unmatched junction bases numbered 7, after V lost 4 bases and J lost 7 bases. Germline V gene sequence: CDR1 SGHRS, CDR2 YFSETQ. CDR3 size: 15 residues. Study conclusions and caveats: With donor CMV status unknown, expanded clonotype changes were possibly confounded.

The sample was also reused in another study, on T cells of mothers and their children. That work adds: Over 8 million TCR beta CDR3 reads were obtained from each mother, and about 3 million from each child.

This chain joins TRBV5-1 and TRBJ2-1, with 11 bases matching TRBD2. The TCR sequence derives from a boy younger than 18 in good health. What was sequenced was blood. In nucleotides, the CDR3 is TGCGCCAGCAGCGTCCCCGGGACTAGCGGTAATGAGCAGTTCTTC. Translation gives CASSVPGTSGNEQFF.